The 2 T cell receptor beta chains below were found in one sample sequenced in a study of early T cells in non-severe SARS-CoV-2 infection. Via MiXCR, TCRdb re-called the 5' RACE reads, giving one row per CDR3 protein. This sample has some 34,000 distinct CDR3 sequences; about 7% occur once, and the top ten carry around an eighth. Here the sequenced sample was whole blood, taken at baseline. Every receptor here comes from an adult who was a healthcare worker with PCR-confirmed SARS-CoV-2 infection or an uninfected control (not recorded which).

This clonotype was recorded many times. The DNA of the CDR3 is TGCAGTGCTAGAGATTTTGGCGGGACAGACAATGAGCAGTTCTTC. The encoded protein is CSARDFGGTDNEQFF. The J gene is TRBJ2-1, the V gene TRBV20-1; the D gene is possibly TRBD1 (7 bases). In germline, CDR1 is DFQATT, CDR2 SNEGSKA (reference sequence). Trimming removed 0 bases from V and 5 bases from J, with 14 bases in between. This CDR3 is 15 amino acids long.

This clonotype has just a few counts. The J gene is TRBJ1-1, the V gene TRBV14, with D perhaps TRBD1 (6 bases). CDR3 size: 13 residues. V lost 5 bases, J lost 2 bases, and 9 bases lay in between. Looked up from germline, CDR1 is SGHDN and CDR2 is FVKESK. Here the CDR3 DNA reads TGTGCCAGCAGCTCACAGGGAAACACTGAAGCTTTCTTT. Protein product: CASSSQGNTEAFF.